These 22 T cell receptor beta chains came from one sample sequenced in a study of OX40 agonist ivuxolimab in advanced cancers. Repertoires were generated with immunoSEQ multiplex PCR, while TCRdb's copy carries only in-frame clones and drops some. The table shows 40,000 to 45,000 clones, with around 90% occurring only once. The specimen was CD4+ or CD8+ T cells sorted from blood, collected in a trial of the OX40 agonist ivuxolimab. All receptors come from an adult with an advanced solid tumor such as melanoma, head and neck, liver or kidney cancer.

This chain joins TRBV27 and TRBJ1-2; D is possibly TRBD1 (6 bases). Germline CDR1 is MNHEY and CDR2 is SMNVEV (reference sequence). Trimming took off 6 bases at V and 1 base at J, with 18 bases between the two ends. The CDR3 runs 16 residues. CDR3 residues: CASSTLTGRDNYGYTF. CDR3 DNA sequence: TGTGCCAGCAGCACTCTAACAGGGCGGGATAACTATGGCTACACCTTC.

This chain joins TRBV9 and TRBJ2-7; TRBD1 aligns across 9 bases. The CDR3 sequence is 13 residues long. The germline V gene encodes CDR1 SGDLS and CDR2 YYNGEE. V lost 7 bases, J lost 0 bases, and 2 bases stayed unmatched. The CDR3 reads CASGQGSSYEQYF. The CDR3 DNA is TGTGCCAGCGGACAGGGGTCCTCCTACGAGCAGTACTTC.

This CDR3 is CASAVSGLTDTQYF. Written as DNA, the CDR3 is TGTGCCAGCGCGGTGAGCGGGCTCACAGATACGCAGTATTTT. The gene calls are TRBV2 and TRBJ2-3, with a weak D call TRBD2 (6 bases). The ends were cut back, 8 bases at V and 2 bases at J, with 14 bases in the middle. Germline assignment: CDR1 SNHLY and CDR2 FYNNEI. The CDR3 is 14 amino acids.

This clone was recorded only once. V and J are TRBV4-3 and TRBJ1-1, with D uncertain. Trimming removed 4 bases from V and 1 base from J, with 13 bases in between. This CDR3 is 15 amino acids long. Germline V gene sequence: CDR1 LGHNA, CDR2 YSLEER. CDR3 in DNA: TGCGCCAGCAGCCTACTGGCCGAGGGGAACACTGAAGCTTTCTTT. Its protein product is CASSLLAEGNTEAFF.

The chain is built from TRBV15 and TRBJ2-5; 12 nucleotides match TRBD1. The germline gives CDR1 LNHNV, CDR2 YYDKDF (reference sequence). The J segment lost 2 bases and the V segment lost 1 base, leaving 2 bases of the junction unmatched. The CDR3 consists of 16 residues. The CDR3 DNA follows: TGTGCCACCAGCAGAGGGGACAGGGGGCAACAAGAGACCCAGTACTTC. Translated, it gives CATSRGDRGQQETQYF.

V is TRBV5-1 and J is TRBJ2-7; D might be TRBD2 (6 bases). CDR3 length: 14 amino acids. The germline gives CDR1 SGHRS, CDR2 YFSETQ. V was cut by 7 bases and J by 3 bases, with 17 bases left in between. The CDR3 nucleotides read TGCGCCAGCCGAGAAGGACTGGAGGGCTACGAGCAGTACTTC. Amino acids: CASREGLEGYEQYF.

The chain combines TRBV7-8 with TRBJ2-3; 9 bases agree with TRBD1. The CDR3 runs 15 residues. V lost 5 bases, J lost 2 bases, and 5 bases stayed unmatched. Germline CDR1 SGHVS, CDR2 FQNEAQ. DNA of the CDR3: TGTGCCAGCAGCGCCTGGACAGGGGCCACAGATACGCAGTATTTT. Its translation is CASSAWTGATDTQYF. The full variable domain, completed using reference TRBV7-8 and TRBJ2-3, is GAGVSQSPRYKVAKRGQDVALRCDPISGHVSLFWYQQALGQGPEFLTYFQNEAQLDKSGLPSDRFFAERPEGSVSTLKIQRTQQEDSAVYLCASSAWTGATDTQYFGPGTRLTVL.

This clone was counted once. The V gene is TRBV5-4, the J gene TRBJ1-2; 9 nucleotides match TRBD1. Germline CDR1 reads SGHNT; CDR2 reads YYREEE (reference sequence). With 3 bases clipped from V and 4 bases from J, the junction kept 4 bases outside the gene matches. The CDR3 has 14 residues. The CDR3 spells CASSYWGQGYGYTF. The CDR3 nucleotides are TGTGCCAGCAGCTACTGGGGACAGGGCTATGGCTACACCTTC.

CDR3 coding DNA: TGCGCCAGCAGTTCAAAAGGGGGATACGAGCAGTACTTC. This translates into CASSSKGGYEQYF. This sequence joins TRBV10-2 and TRBJ2-7, with D perhaps matching TRBD1 (6 bases). CDR3 length: 13 amino acids. V dropped 5 bases and J dropped 4 bases, with 12 bases sitting between them. Germline V CDR1 and CDR2: WSHSY, SAAADI.

The CDR3 region has the DNA TGTGCCAGCAGTATCTTTAGCGGGGGAGAGACCCAGTACTTC. The encoded protein is CASSIFSGGETQYF. V gene TRBV27 combines with J gene TRBJ2-5; 9 nucleotides agree with TRBD2. Germline loops: CDR1 MNHEY, CDR2 SMNVEV (reference sequence). The CDR3 is 14 amino acids. After removal of 5 bases from V and 4 bases from J, the junction contained 5 bases not matched to a gene.

This sequence joins TRBV27 and TRBJ2-7; D possibly matches TRBD1 or TRBD2 (5 bases each). Germline lookup yields CDR1 MNHEY and CDR2 SMNVEV (reference sequence). The V end lost 8 bases, the J end lost 6 bases, and 17 bases lay between the germline ends. This CDR3 is 13 amino acids long. CDR3 bases: TGTGCCAGCTCAAAGGGACCCGCCGCCGAGCAGTACTTC. Its translation is CASSKGPAAEQYF.

The gene calls are TRBV10-3 and TRBJ1-4, with TRBD1 matching 7 bases. Germline assignment: CDR1 ENHRY and CDR2 SYGVKD. The CDR3 covers 13 residues. V gave up 8 bases and J gave up 5 bases; unmatched junction bases: 5. Written as DNA, the CDR3 is TGTGCCATCTCCGGGACAGAGAATGAAAAACTGTTTTTT. Encoded protein: CAISGTENEKLFF.

This rearrangement joins TRBV28 to TRBJ2-7; D unclear. Per germline, CDR1 MDHEN and CDR2 SYDVKM. V lost 0 bases, J lost 11 bases, and 11 bases lay in between. This CDR3 comprises 12 residues. CDR3 residues: CASSLWDGREYF. DNA for the CDR3: TGTGCCAGCAGTTTATGGGACGGCCGGGAGTACTTC.

V is TRBV4-1 and J is TRBJ2-5; 10 nucleotides line up with TRBD2. The germline V gene has CDR1 MGHRA and CDR2 YSYEKL. The CDR3 is 16 amino acids. V lost 0 bases and J lost 1; bases outside the gene matches: 2. In DNA, the CDR3 is TGCGCCAGCAGCCAAGATGGACTAGCGGTCCAAGAGACCCAGTACTTC. Its translation: CASSQDGLAVQETQYF.

The V and J genes are TRBV4-1 and TRBJ2-5, with 8 bases that match TRBD1. Germline V gives CDR1 MGHRA, CDR2 YSYEKL. CDR3 size: 14 residues. Unmatched junction bases numbered 3, after V lost 3 bases and J lost 3 bases. The CDR3 reads CASSHRTGKETQYF. The CDR3 bases are TGCGCCAGCAGCCACAGGACAGGGAAAGAGACCCAGTACTTC.

V gene TRBV7-2 combines with J gene TRBJ2-5; a possible D gene is TRBD2 (5 bases). Trimming shortened V by 5 bases and J by 1 base, and 8 bases separated the two germline ends. Germline V lookup: CDR1 SGHTA, CDR2 FQGNSA. The CDR3 extends over 13 amino acids. DNA of the CDR3: TGTGCCAGCAGCCCGACTACCCAAGAGACCCAGTACTTC. Its protein product is CASSPTTQETQYF.

The chain links TRBV4-3 to TRBJ2-7; D is perhaps TRBD1 (5 bases). Looked up from germline, CDR1 is LGHNA and CDR2 is YSLEER. Trimming removed 1 base from V and 2 bases from J, with 15 bases in between. The CDR3 spans 16 residues. CDR3 DNA: TGCGCCAGCAGCCAAGGGCCTGACAGCTCACCCTACGAGCAGTACTTC. The encoded protein is CASSQGPDSSPYEQYF.

The V and J genes are TRBV28 and TRBJ2-2; 8 nucleotides line up with TRBD2. CDR1 and CDR2 (germline): MDHEN, SYDVKM. The V segment lost 5 bases and the J segment 4 bases; nucleotides outside the gene matches: 12. This CDR3 is built from 17 residues. The CDR3 loop reads CASSAGRENWSTGELFF. The CDR3 DNA is TGTGCCAGCAGTGCCGGGAGGGAGAACTGGAGCACCGGGGAGCTGTTTTTT.

This chain connects TRBV27 to TRBJ2-1; D uncertain. Germline V gene sequence: CDR1 MNHEY, CDR2 SMNVEV (reference sequence). Trimming pared 3 bases from V and 6 bases from J, leaving 21 bases between. CDR3 size: 17 residues. CDR3 sequence: CASSFRLPGDPFNEQFF. The CDR3 DNA reads as TGTGCCAGCAGTTTCAGGCTCCCAGGCGACCCTTTCAATGAGCAGTTCTTC.

The chain combines TRBV2 with TRBJ2-1; 9 bases fit TRBD2. Germline V gives CDR1 SNHLY, CDR2 FYNNEI. The CDR3 spans 17 residues. The junction had 10 bases not matched to a gene; V was cut back by 7 bases and J by 0 bases. The CDR3 sequence is CASNSSGSLSSYNEQFF. CDR3 nucleotides: TGTGCCAGCAACAGTAGCGGGAGCCTTAGCTCCTACAATGAGCAGTTCTTC.

The rearrangement links TRBV2 to TRBJ2-1; 13 bases are shared with TRBD2. Trimming cost V 7 bases and J 8 bases; bases outside gene matches: 2. CDR1 is SNHLY and CDR2 is FYNNEI in the germline V gene. The CDR3 is made up of 13 amino acids. The CDR3 reads CASKGLAGYEQFF. CDR3 DNA: TGTGCCAGCAAGGGACTAGCGGGATATGAGCAGTTCTTC.

The chain couples TRBV9 to TRBJ2-3, with 10 bases that match TRBD1. The CDR3 covers 16 residues. After removal of 3 bases from V and 2 bases from J, the junction contained 6 bases not matched to a gene. Germline loops: CDR1 SGDLS, CDR2 YYNGEE. The CDR3, as DNA: TGTGCCAGCAGCGCGGGACAGGGGATTTTCACAGATACGCAGTATTTT. Protein sequence: CASSAGQGIFTDTQYF.